The 18 T cell receptor beta chains in this list originate from one sample, sequenced in a study of identical twins. A single record per CDR3 protein comes from TCRdb applying MiXCR to the 5' RACE reads. The sample holds 310,000 or so distinct CDR3 sequences; roughly 10% are singletons and the top ten take approximately 7%. These data also formed part of another study, on yellow fever vaccine responses in identical twins.

The sequencing input was CD8+ T cells sorted from blood. The receptors come from a woman aged 18-29 years in good health.

Ten or more counts support this clonotype. The chain recombines TRBV27 with TRBJ2-1, with no clear D. Germline V lookup: CDR1 MNHEY, CDR2 SMNVEV (reference sequence). V gave up 5 bases and J gave up 8 bases, with 19 bases separating them. This CDR3 spans 15 amino acids. The CDR3: CASSPRLRAPDEQFF. The CDR3 region has the DNA TGTGCCAGCAGTCCCCGTCTACGGGCCCCCGATGAGCAGTTCTTC.

On this clonotype: Germline and junction disagree at one end, which may indicate a read error. This chain links TRBV20-1 with TRBJ2-2, with 7 bases that match TRBD1. Germline V CDR1 and CDR2: DFQATT, SNEGSKA (reference sequence). The CDR3 loop spans 17 amino acids. CDR3 in amino acids: CCARAPGRAQGVGELFF. The CDR3 DNA reads as TGCTGTGCTAGAGCCCCGGGGCGTGCGCAGGGGGTCGGGGAGCTGTTTTTT.

Details on this clonotype: It may be a read error: a sequence one base away is much more abundant. The chain links TRBV14 to TRBJ2-5; tentative D call: TRBD1 (8 bases). CDR1 is SGHDN and CDR2 is FVKESK in the germline V gene. The CDR3 sequence is 15 residues long. The CDR3 DNA follows: TGTGCCAGAAGCCACAGGGGGGGGCCCCAAGAGACCCAGTACTTC. It yields the protein CARSHRGGPQETQYF.

This clonotype has just a few counts. V is TRBV7-9 and J is TRBJ2-5; no firm D call. Germline assignment: CDR1 SEHNR and CDR2 FQNEAQ (reference sequence). CDR3 length: 13 amino acids. The V gene lost 5 bases and the J gene lost 1 base, with 8 bases spanning the gap. This chain's CDR3 is CASSPLPQETQYF. The CDR3 bases are TGTGCCAGCAGCCCACTACCCCAAGAGACCCAGTACTTC.

This clonotype was found many times. This chain connects TRBV29-1 to TRBJ2-4; D is uncertain. The ends were cut back, 8 bases at V and 6 bases at J, with 17 bases in the middle. The CDR3 loop spans 13 amino acids. Germline lookup yields CDR1 SQVTM and CDR2 ANQGSEA. In DNA form, the CDR3 reads TGCAGCACATTCTCCGGGCCGGGAAACATTCAGTACTTC. Its protein product is CSTFSGPGNIQYF.

This clonotype was detected only once. The CDR3 region has the DNA TGCAGCGTGACTAGCGGGGTCTCCTACAATGAGCAGTTCTTC. Protein product: CSVTSGVSYNEQFF. This rearrangement joins TRBV29-1 to TRBJ2-1; 11 nucleotides align to TRBD2. With V trimmed by 6 bases and J by 0 bases, 1 base remained unmatched. The CDR3 length is 14 residues. Germline lookup yields CDR1 SQVTM and CDR2 ANQGSEA.

Here the CDR3 DNA reads TGTGCCAGTAGTAGCAGCGGGGGGCCCTACAATGAGCAGTTCTTC. It is translated as CASSSSGGPYNEQFF. V is TRBV19 and J is TRBJ2-1; TRBD2 matches at 9 bases. Germline values: CDR1 LNHDA, CDR2 SQIVND (reference sequence). V gave up 4 bases and J gave up 2 bases; unmatched junction bases: 3. This CDR3 is 15 amino acids long.

The table lists this clonotype with a few counts. The genes are TRBV5-5 and TRBJ2-7, with D perhaps TRBD1 (6 bases). V was shortened by 5 bases and J by 3 bases, with 21 bases between the two germline ends. The V gene's germline CDR1 is SGHKS and CDR2 YYEKEE (reference sequence). The CDR3 has 16 residues. The CDR3 coding sequence is TGTGCCAGCAGAACGCACACAGGGCATACCGTCTACGAGCAGTACTTC. Translated: CASRTHTGHTVYEQYF.

The chain couples TRBV9 to TRBJ1-3, with D possibly TRBD1 on 6 matching bases. Trimming left V 4 bases short and J 0 bases short, with 11 bases between. CDR3 length: 15 residues. Looked up from germline, CDR1 is SGDLS and CDR2 is YYNGEE. CDR3 residues: CASSYSGASGNTIYF. In nucleotides, the CDR3 is TGTGCCAGCAGCTACTCAGGGGCCTCTGGAAACACCATATATTTT.

The chain has TRBV12-5 and TRBJ2-1; a possible D gene is TRBD2 (6 bases). V was shortened by 2 bases and J by 8 bases, with 10 bases between the two germline ends. There are 13 residues in the CDR3. The germline V gene has CDR1 LGHNT and CDR2 FRNRAP. The CDR3 protein is CASGLSPGDEQFF. The CDR3 bases are TGTGCTAGTGGTTTGTCTCCGGGAGATGAGCAGTTCTTC. The variable domain in full, completed from reference TRBV12-5 and TRBJ2-1, reads DARVTQTPRHKVTEMGQEVTMRCQPILGHNTVFWYRQTMMQGLELLAYFRNRAPLDDSGMPKDRFSAEMPDATLATLKIQPSEPRDSAVYFCASGLSPGDEQFFGPGTRLTVL.

The V and J genes are TRBV29-1 and TRBJ2-5; 13 nucleotides align to TRBD2. CDR3 length: 16 residues. V shed 3 bases, J shed 5 bases, and the junction held 9 bases outside the gene matches. The germline V gene has CDR1 SQVTM and CDR2 ANQGSEA. CDR3 sequence reads: CSVDGLAGDMTETQYF. The CDR3, as DNA: TGCAGCGTTGATGGACTAGCGGGAGACATGACGGAGACCCAGTACTTC.

This clonotype was found a few times. The chain joins TRBV6-5 to TRBJ1-1, with 8 bases aligning to TRBD1. This CDR3 has 15 residues. Germline CDR1 reads MNHEY; CDR2 reads SVGAGI. J was trimmed by 1 base and V by 2 bases; bases with no gene match: 3. The CDR3 region is CASSYRGQGNTEAFF. The CDR3 DNA sequence: TGTGCCAGCAGTTACAGAGGACAGGGGAACACTGAAGCTTTCTTT.

This clonotype showed up many times. The chain employs TRBV7-9 and TRBJ2-3; D might be TRBD1 or TRBD2, each matching 5 bases. The CDR3 consists of 16 residues. Germline values: CDR1 SEHNR, CDR2 FQNEAQ (reference sequence). Between the trimmed V and J ends, which lost 9 bases and 3 bases, there was a span of 22 bases. The CDR3 is CASLRGTFPETDTQYF. CDR3 nucleotide sequence: TGTGCCAGTCTAAGAGGGACCTTCCCTGAGACAGATACGCAGTATTTT.

This clonotype turned up a few times. This chain joins TRBV6-1 and TRBJ2-7; 7 bases are a match to TRBD1. After removal of 6 bases from V and 0 bases from J, the junction contained 8 bases not matched to a gene. CDR3 length: 15 amino acids. Germline loops: CDR1 MNHNS, CDR2 SASEGT. CDR3 bases: TGTGCCAGCAGGTCCACAGGGGACAGCTCCTACGAGCAGTACTTC. Protein product: CASRSTGDSSYEQYF.

The chain is built from TRBV20-1 and TRBJ2-3, with TRBD1 matching 7 bases. This CDR3 is built from 14 residues. The V segment lost 0 bases and the J segment 4 bases; nucleotides outside the gene matches: 4. From germline, CDR1 is DFQATT and CDR2 SNEGSKA (reference sequence). CDR3 sequence (DNA): TGCAGTGCTAGAGATAGGGGGCGCCCAGATACGCAGTATTTT. This codes for CSARDRGRPDTQYF.

This rearrangement joins TRBV6-5 to TRBJ2-2, with 9 bases matching TRBD1. This CDR3 contains 17 residues. Germline trimming cut 4 bases from V and 4 bases from J; bases unmatched to any gene: 10. Germline assignment: CDR1 MNHEY and CDR2 SVGAGI. The CDR3 nucleotides read TGTGCCAGCAGTTTTCATCCGGGACAGGGAGCCACCGGGGAGCTGTTTTTT. Encoded protein: CASSFHPGQGATGELFF.

This clonotype has just a few counts. The V call is TRBV3-1, the J call TRBJ2-5; 8 bases align to TRBD2. The CDR3 is made up of 17 amino acids. Germline-derived CDR1 and CDR2 are LGHDT and YNNKEL (reference sequence). Germline trimming cut 0 bases from V and 5 bases from J; bases unmatched to any gene: 11. The CDR3 DNA is TGTGCCAGCAGCCAAGATTTCGGGGGGGGCCCTTCCGAGACCCAGTACTTC. This codes for CASSQDFGGGPSETQYF.

The table lists this clonotype with a few counts. The rearrangement links TRBV19 to TRBJ2-3, with 8 positions matching TRBD2. This CDR3 contains 15 residues. Germline-derived CDR1 and CDR2 are LNHDA and SQIVND (reference sequence). Trimming at V came to 5 bases and at J to 4 bases, leaving 8 bases not matched to a gene. CDR3 amino acids: CASSSQRELPDTQYF. CDR3 DNA: TGTGCCAGTAGTTCCCAGCGGGAGCTGCCAGATACGCAGTATTTT.